The 10 T cell receptor beta chains below come from one sample, sequenced in a study of breast tumors, draining lymph nodes, adjacent tissues. TCRdb re-called the multiplex PCR reads through MiXCR, storing one row per CDR3 protein. Here the sample spans 170,000 or so distinct CDR3 sequences, 30% to 35% being singletons. Samples came from axillary lymph nodes draining the breast cancer. The source material was axillary lymph node tissue. The source is a female donor with breast cancer. Some clones in this sample may be carry-over from other donors' samples.

This clonotype has at least ten counts. The J gene is TRBJ2-2, the V gene TRBV28, with TRBD2 as a possible D gene (5 bases). Between the trimmed V and J ends, which lost 3 bases and 2 bases, there was a span of 7 bases. The CDR3 spans 14 residues. Germline lookup yields CDR1 MDHEN and CDR2 SYDVKM. The CDR3 loop is CASSLDLNTGELFF. Here the CDR3 DNA reads TGTGCCAGCAGTTTGGACTTAAACACCGGGGAGCTGTTTTTT.

Points on this clonotype: One end of the junction varies from germline; a read error may be responsible. The CDR3 DNA is TGTGCCAGCAGCGCGGGCGGGGGGCTAGAGACCCAGTCCTTC. Encoded protein: CASSAGGGLETQSF. J is TRBJ2-5 and V is TRBV9; 8 nucleotides agree with TRBD2. The CDR3 length is 14 residues. Germline assignment: CDR1 SGDLS and CDR2 YYNGEE.

This clonotype was seen repeatedly, ten times or more. The V gene is TRBV20-1, the J gene TRBJ2-3; 9 positions agree with TRBD1. Germline CDR1 DFQATT, CDR2 SNEGSKA (reference sequence). The CDR3 is made up of 15 amino acids. The ends lost 3 bases at V and 5 bases at J; junction bases unmatched: 9. CDR3 in DNA: TGCAGTGCTAGGGGGGGACAGGGTTCGTTAGATACGCAGTATTTT. This codes for CSARGGQGSLDTQYF.

This rearrangement joins TRBV24-1 to TRBJ2-3; TRBD1 matches 9 bases. V shed 4 bases and J 2 bases; nucleotides not matched to a gene: 6. Germline V lookup: CDR1 KGHDR, CDR2 SFDVKD. This CDR3 is 16 amino acids long. In DNA, the CDR3 is TGTGCCACCAGTGAAGGACAGGGGATCTACACAGATACGCAGTATTTT. Its protein product is CATSEGQGIYTDTQYF.

Many counts were recorded for this clonotype. The rearrangement uses TRBV11-2 and TRBJ1-2; perhaps TRBD1 as D (5 bases). Germline loops: CDR1 SGHAT, CDR2 FQNNGV. Trimming took off 0 bases at V and 4 bases at J, with 12 bases between the two ends. The CDR3 covers 15 residues. The CDR3 sequence is CASSLDMGPLYGYTF. DNA of the CDR3: TGTGCCAGCAGCTTAGATATGGGGCCACTCTATGGCTACACCTTC.

Only one count was recorded for this clonotype. The J gene is TRBJ1-1, the V gene TRBV5-5, with D possibly being TRBD1 (5 bases). Germline V gene sequence: CDR1 SGHKS, CDR2 YYEKEE (reference sequence). With 5 bases removed from V and 4 bases from J, the gap between germline ends came to 24 bases. This CDR3 is built from 17 residues. CDR3 in DNA: TGTGCCAGCAGGGGGTTCGGGGTATCTTTTGGGGGCACTGAAGCTTTCTTT. Amino acid sequence: CASRGFGVSFGGTEAFF.

This clonotype was counted many times. The chain carries TRBV11-3 and TRBJ2-7; TRBD1 matches at 9 bases. Losses at the gene ends were 3 bases for V and 2 bases for J; bases not matched to a gene: 11. CDR1 SGHNT and CDR2 YENEEA come from the germline V gene. The CDR3 is 17 amino acids. CDR3 region: CASSFRDRVDSTYEQYF. The DNA of the CDR3 is TGTGCCAGCAGCTTCCGGGACAGGGTCGATTCCACCTACGAGCAGTACTTC.

On this clonotype itself: This may be a read error, as it is one base from a much larger clone. The rearrangement uses TRBV6-5 and TRBJ2-3; 7 bases are a match to TRBD2. Germline-derived CDR1 and CDR2 are MNHEY and SVGAGI. The trim removed 1 base at V and 1 base at J, leaving 2 bases unmatched. The CDR3 sequence is 15 residues long. The CDR3 is CASSYWGGRTDTQYF. The DNA of the CDR3 is TGTGCCAGCAGTTACTGGGGGGGTCGCACAGATACGCAGTATTTT.

On this clonotype itself: The junction differs from germline at one of its ends, possibly a read error. The rearrangement uses TRBV7-9 and TRBJ2-3; 8 nucleotides align to TRBD2. Germline values: CDR1 SEHNR, CDR2 FQNEAQ (reference sequence). The CDR3 is 18 residues long. For the CDR3, the DNA is TGCGCCAGCAGCCAAGATCTGGTAGCGGGGCTATGGACAGATACGCAGTATTTT. Its translation is CASSQDLVAGLWTDTQYF.

The chain carries TRBV5-1 and TRBJ2-1; either TRBD1 or TRBD2 may fit D (5 bases each). V was clipped by 3 bases and J by 6 bases, with 16 bases between them. CDR3 length: 15 amino acids. Germline assignment: CDR1 SGHRS and CDR2 YFSETQ. The CDR3 here is CASSWGTSGGNEQFF. CDR3 coding DNA: TGCGCCAGCAGCTGGGGGACGTCTGGAGGCAATGAGCAGTTCTTC. The full variable domain, its missing parts supplied by reference TRBV5-1 and TRBJ2-1, is KAGVTQTPRYLIKTRGQQVTLSCSPISGHRSVSWYQQTPGQGLQFLFEYFSETQRNKGNFPGRFSGRQFSNSRSEMNVSTLELGDSALYLCASSWGTSGGNEQFFGPGTRLTVL.